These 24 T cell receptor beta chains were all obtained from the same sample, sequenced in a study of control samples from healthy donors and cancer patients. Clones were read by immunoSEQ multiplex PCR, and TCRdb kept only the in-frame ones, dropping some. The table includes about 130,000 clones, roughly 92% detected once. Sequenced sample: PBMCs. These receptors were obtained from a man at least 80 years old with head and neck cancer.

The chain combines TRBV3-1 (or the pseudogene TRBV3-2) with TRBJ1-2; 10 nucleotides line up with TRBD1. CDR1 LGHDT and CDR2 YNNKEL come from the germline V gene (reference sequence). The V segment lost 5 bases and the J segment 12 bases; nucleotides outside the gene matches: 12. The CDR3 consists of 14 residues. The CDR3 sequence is CASSGTGEGLGNTF. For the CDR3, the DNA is TGTGCCAGCAGCGGGACAGGGGAAGGGTTGGGCAACACCTTC.

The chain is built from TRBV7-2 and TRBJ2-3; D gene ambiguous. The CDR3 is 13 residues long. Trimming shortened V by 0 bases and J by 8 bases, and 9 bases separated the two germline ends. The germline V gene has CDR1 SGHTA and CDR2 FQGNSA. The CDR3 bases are TGTGCCAGCAGCTTAGCGTTTGGTGCTACGCAGTATTTT. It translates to CASSLAFGATQYF.

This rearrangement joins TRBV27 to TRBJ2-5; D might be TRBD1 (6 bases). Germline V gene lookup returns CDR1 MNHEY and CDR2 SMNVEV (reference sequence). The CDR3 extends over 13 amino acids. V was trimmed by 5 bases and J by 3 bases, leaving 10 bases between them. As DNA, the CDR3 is TGTGCCAGCAGTAGCAGGGGTAAAGAGACCCAGTACTTC. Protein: CASSSRGKETQYF.

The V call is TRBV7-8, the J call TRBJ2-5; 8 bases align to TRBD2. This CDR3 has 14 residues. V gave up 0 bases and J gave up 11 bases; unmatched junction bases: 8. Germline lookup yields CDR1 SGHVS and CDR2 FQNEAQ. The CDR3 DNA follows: TGTGCCAGCAGCTTAGCTAGAACTAGCGGTAAACAGTACTTC. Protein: CASSLARTSGKQYF.

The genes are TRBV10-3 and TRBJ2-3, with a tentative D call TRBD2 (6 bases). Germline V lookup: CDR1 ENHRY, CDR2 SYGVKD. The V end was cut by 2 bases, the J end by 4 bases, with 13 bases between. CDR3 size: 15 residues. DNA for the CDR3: TGTGCCATCAGTGAGGGGCGCGGCGGGGCAGATACGCAGTATTTT. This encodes CAISEGRGGADTQYF.

The CDR3 here is CAISDPWGADTEAFF. CDR3 nucleotide sequence: TGTGCCATCAGTGACCCATGGGGGGCGGACACTGAAGCTTTCTTT. The rearrangement joins TRBV10-3 to TRBJ1-1; D possibly corresponds to TRBD1 (6 bases). V was trimmed by 3 bases and J by 3 bases, leaving 14 bases between them. Germline CDR1 is ENHRY and CDR2 is SYGVKD. CDR3 length: 15 amino acids.

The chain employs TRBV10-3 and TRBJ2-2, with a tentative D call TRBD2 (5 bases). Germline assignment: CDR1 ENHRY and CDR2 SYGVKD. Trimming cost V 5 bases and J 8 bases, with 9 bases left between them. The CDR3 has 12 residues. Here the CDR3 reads CAISQRTGELFF. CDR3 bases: TGTGCCATCAGTCAGCGGACGGGGGAGCTGTTTTTT.

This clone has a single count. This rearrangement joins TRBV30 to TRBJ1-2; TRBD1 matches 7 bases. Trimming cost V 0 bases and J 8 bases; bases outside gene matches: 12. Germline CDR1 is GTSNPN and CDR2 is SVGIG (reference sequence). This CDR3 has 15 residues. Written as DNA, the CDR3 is TGTGCCTGGAGTGTAACATATCCAGGGGGGGGAGGCTACACCTTC. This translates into CAWSVTYPGGGGYTF.

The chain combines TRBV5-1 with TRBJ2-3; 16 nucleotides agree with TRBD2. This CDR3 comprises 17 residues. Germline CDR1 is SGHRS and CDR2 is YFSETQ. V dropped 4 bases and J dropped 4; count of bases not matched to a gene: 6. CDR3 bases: TGCGCCAGCAGCCCGGGACTAGCGGGAGGGATAGCAGATACGCAGTATTTT. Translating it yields CASSPGLAGGIADTQYF.

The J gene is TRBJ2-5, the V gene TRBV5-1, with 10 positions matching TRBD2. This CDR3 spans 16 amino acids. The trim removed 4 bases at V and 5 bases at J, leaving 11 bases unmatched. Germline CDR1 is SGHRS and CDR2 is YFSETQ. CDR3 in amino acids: CASSGTSGISGETQYF. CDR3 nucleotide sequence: TGCGCCAGCAGCGGAACTAGCGGGATTTCTGGGGAGACCCAGTACTTC. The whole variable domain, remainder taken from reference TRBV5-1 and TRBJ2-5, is KAGVTQTPRYLIKTRGQQVTLSCSPISGHRSVSWYQQTPGQGLQFLFEYFSETQRNKGNFPGRFSGRQFSNSRSEMNVSTLELGDSALYLCASSGTSGISGETQYFGPGTRLLVL.

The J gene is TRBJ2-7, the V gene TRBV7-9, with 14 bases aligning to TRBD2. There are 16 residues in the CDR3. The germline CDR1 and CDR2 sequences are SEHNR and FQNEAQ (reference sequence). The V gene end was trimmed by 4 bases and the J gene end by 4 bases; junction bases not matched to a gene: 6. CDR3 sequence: CASSSSGTSGSYEQYF. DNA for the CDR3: TGTGCCAGCAGCTCCTCCGGGACTAGCGGGAGTTACGAGCAGTACTTC.

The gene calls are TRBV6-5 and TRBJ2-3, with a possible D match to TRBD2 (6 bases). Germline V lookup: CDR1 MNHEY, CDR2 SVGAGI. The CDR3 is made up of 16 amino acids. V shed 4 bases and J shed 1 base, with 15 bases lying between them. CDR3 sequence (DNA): TGTGCCAGCAGTTCAAGTCGGCGGGGTGGCACAGATACGCAGTATTTT. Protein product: CASSSSRRGGTDTQYF.

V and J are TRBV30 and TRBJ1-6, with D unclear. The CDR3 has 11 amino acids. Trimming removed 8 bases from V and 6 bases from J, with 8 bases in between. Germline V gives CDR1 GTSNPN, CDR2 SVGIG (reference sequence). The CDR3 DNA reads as TGTGCCGGTGGGCCTAATTCACCCCTCCACTTT. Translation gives CAGGPNSPLHF. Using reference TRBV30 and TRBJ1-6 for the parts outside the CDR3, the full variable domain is SQTIHQWPATLVQPVGSPLSLECTVEGTSNPNLYWYRQAAGRGLQLLFYSVGIGQISSEVPQNLSASRPQDRQFILSSKKLLLSDSGFYLCAGGPNSPLHFGNGTRLTVT.

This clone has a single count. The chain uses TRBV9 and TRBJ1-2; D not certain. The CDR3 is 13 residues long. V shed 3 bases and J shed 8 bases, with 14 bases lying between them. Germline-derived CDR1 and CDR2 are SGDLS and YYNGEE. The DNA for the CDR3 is TGTGCCAGCAGCGAGGCCGGGGTTGGCGGCTACACCTTC. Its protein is CASSEAGVGGYTF.

Written as DNA, the CDR3 is TGTGCCAGCAGTCGGAGCGGGAGGGCCGGTGAGCAGTACTTC. Translated, it gives CASSRSGRAGEQYF. This chain connects TRBV6-2 or TRBV6-3 to TRBJ2-7; TRBD2 matches at 10 bases. Unmatched junction bases numbered 8, after V lost 5 bases and J lost 7 bases. This CDR3 spans 14 amino acids. Germline loops: CDR1 MNHEY, CDR2 SVGEGT.

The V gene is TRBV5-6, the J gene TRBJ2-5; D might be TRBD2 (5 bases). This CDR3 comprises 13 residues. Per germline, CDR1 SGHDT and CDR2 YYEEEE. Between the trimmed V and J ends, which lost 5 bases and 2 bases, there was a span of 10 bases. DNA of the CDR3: TGTGCCAGCAGAGCCGGGAATCAAGAGACCCAGTACTTC. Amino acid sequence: CASRAGNQETQYF.

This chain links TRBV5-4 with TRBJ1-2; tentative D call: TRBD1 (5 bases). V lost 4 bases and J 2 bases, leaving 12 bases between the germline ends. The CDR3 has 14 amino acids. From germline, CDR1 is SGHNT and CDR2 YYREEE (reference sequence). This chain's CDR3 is CASSDPGLNYGYTF. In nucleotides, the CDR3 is TGTGCCAGCAGCGATCCAGGGCTGAACTATGGCTACACCTTC. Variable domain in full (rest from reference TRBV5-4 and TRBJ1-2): ETGVTQSPTHLIKTRGQQVTLRCSSQSGHNTVSWYQQALGQGPQFIFQYYREEENGRGNFPPRFSGLQFPNYSSELNVNALELDDSALYLCASSDPGLNYGYTFGSGTRLTVV.

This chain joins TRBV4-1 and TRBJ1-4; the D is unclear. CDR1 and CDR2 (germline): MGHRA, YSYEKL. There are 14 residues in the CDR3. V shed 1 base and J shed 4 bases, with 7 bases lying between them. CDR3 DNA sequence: TGCGCCAGCAGCCAAGGAGGAGTTAATGAAAAACTGTTTTTT. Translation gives CASSQGGVNEKLFF.

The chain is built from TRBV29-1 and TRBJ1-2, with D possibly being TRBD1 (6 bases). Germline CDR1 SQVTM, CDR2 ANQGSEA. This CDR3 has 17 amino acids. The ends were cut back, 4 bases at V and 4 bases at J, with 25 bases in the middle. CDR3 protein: CSVAETGNTGSFYGYTF. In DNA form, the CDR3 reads TGCAGCGTTGCGGAAACGGGGAACACAGGGTCTTTCTATGGCTACACCTTC.

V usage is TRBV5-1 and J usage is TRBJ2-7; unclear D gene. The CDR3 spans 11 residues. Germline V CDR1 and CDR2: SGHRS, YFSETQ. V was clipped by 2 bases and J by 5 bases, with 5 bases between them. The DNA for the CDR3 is TGCGCCAGCAGCTTCAAGGACGAGCAGTACTTC. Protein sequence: CASSFKDEQYF. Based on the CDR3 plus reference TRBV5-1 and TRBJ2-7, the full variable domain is KAGVTQTPRYLIKTRGQQVTLSCSPISGHRSVSWYQQTPGQGLQFLFEYFSETQRNKGNFPGRFSGRQFSNSRSEMNVSTLELGDSALYLCASSFKDEQYFGPGTRLTVT.

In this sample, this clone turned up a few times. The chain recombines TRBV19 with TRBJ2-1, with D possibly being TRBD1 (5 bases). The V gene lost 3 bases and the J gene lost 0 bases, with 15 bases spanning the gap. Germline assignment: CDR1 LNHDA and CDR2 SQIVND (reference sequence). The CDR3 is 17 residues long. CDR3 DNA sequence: TGTGCCAGTAGTATGTCCCTCCAGGGTGCCTCCTACAATGAGCAGTTCTTC. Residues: CASSMSLQGASYNEQFF.

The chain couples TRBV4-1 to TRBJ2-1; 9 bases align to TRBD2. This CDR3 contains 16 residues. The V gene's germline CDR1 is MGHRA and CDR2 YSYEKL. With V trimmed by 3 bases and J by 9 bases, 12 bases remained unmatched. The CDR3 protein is CASSQETSGRYAEQFF. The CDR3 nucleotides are TGCGCCAGCAGCCAGGAAACTAGCGGGCGGTACGCTGAGCAGTTCTTC.

CDR3 protein: CASQEGTEAFF. CDR3 bases: TGTGCCAGCCAGGAGGGCACTGAAGCTTTCTTT. V is TRBV10-3 and J is TRBJ1-1; D gene ambiguous. V was cut by 10 bases and J by 4 bases, with 10 bases left in between. Germline V lookup: CDR1 ENHRY, CDR2 SYGVKD. The CDR3 has 11 amino acids.

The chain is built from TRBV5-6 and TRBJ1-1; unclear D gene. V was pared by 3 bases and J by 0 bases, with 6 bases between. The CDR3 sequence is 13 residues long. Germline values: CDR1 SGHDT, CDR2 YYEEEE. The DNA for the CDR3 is TGTGCCAGCAGCTACGCCCTGAACACTGAAGCTTTCTTT. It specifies CASSYALNTEAFF.